One sample yielded the 27 T cell receptor beta chains listed below, sequenced in a study of regulatory T cells in long-lasting Graves disease. Time point described: newly diagnosed GD, antithyroid drugs for less than 3 months. Extracted RNA from PBMCs served as the source of the TCR library. iRepertoire HTBI primers and Arm-PCR of CDR3 regions built TCR beta libraries. TCRdb redid the calling of the multiplex PCR reads with MiXCR, one entry per CDR3 protein. The sample holds approximately 310,000 distinct CDR3 sequences; more than 15% are singletons and the top ten take around 36%. Sequencing was performed on peripheral blood mononuclear cells (PBMCs), taken at new diagnosis, from a patient treated with antithyroid drugs. All receptors derive from a female donor with Graves disease.

Many counts were recorded for this clonotype. The chain combines TRBV3-1 with TRBJ2-7; unclear D gene. The CDR3 runs 16 residues. The germline CDR1 and CDR2 sequences are LGHDT and YNNKEL (reference sequence). The V end was cut by 1 base, the J end by 6 bases, with 19 bases between. CDR3 amino acids: CASSQGPARLFSEQYF. CDR3 nucleotide sequence: TGTGCCAGCAGCCAAGGGCCAGCCCGACTTTTTAGCGAGCAGTACTTC.

This clonotype was recorded many times. The chain joins TRBV10-3 to TRBJ1-2; 8 positions agree with TRBD1. The CDR3 consists of 17 residues. Germline V lookup: CDR1 ENHRY, CDR2 SYGVKD. V shed 0 bases, J shed 1 base, and the junction held 7 bases outside the gene matches. CDR3 amino acids: CAISESPGQVFNYGYTF. CDR3 coding DNA: TGTGCCATCAGTGAGTCTCCGGGACAGGTTTTTAACTATGGCTACACCTTC.

This clonotype was seen a handful of times. The rearrangement joins TRBV9 to TRBJ2-4, with D possibly being TRBD1 (6 bases). The length of the CDR3 is 15 residues. Trimming removed 5 bases at V and 7 bases at J, with 19 bases between. CDR1 and CDR2 from the germline V gene are SGDLS and YYNGEE. Here the CDR3 reads CASRDEGDPRNIQYF. The CDR3 nucleotides read TGTGCCAGCAGGGACGAGGGGGACCCGCGGAACATTCAGTACTTC.

At least ten counts were recorded for this clonotype. This sequence joins TRBV7-2 and TRBJ2-7, with D maybe TRBD2 (6 bases). With 5 bases removed from V and 5 bases from J, the gap between germline ends came to 19 bases. The CDR3 length is 15 residues. CDR1 is SGHTA, CDR2 FQGNSA, per germline. Written as DNA, the CDR3 is TGTGCCAGCAGCCTGTTCGGGACTCCCACCGACGAGCAGTACTTC. Its protein is CASSLFGTPTDEQYF.

This clonotype was seen at least ten times. CDR3 loop: CASRPRRRLGDTQYF. CDR3 bases: TGTGCCAGCAGACCTAGACGGAGACTAGGAGATACGCAGTATTTT. The chain recombines TRBV7-9 with TRBJ2-3; maybe TRBD2 (6 bases). V was clipped by 6 bases and J by 5 bases, with 18 bases between them. The germline V gene has CDR1 SEHNR and CDR2 FQNEAQ (reference sequence). CDR3 length: 15 residues.

This clonotype has more than one count but fewer than ten. The chain couples TRBV3-1 to TRBJ2-7; TRBD2 matches at 9 bases. After removal of 4 bases from V and 6 bases from J, the junction contained 10 bases not matched to a gene. The CDR3 is made up of 15 amino acids. Germline CDR1 is LGHDT and CDR2 is YNNKEL (reference sequence). The chain's CDR3 is CASSPEDSGSSEQYF. As DNA, the CDR3 is TGTGCCAGCAGCCCCGAGGATAGCGGGAGCTCCGAGCAGTACTTC.

The chain couples TRBV30 to TRBJ2-7; 9 bases fit TRBD1. Trimming cost V 0 bases and J 5 bases; bases outside gene matches: 2. Looked up from germline, CDR1 is GTSNPN and CDR2 is SVGIG (reference sequence). The length of the CDR3 is 13 residues. Written as DNA, the CDR3 is TGTGCCTGGAGTGTTGGACAGGGGAACGAGCAGTACTTC. It translates to CAWSVGQGNEQYF.

This clonotype was seen a single time. With a far larger clone one base away, a read error is the likely cause. Since no conserved phenylalanine or tryptophan closes the CDR3, a read error is the likely cause. The chain uses TRBV11-3 and TRBJ1-1, with D unresolved. This CDR3 has 15 residues. CDR1 is SGHNT and CDR2 is YENEEA in the germline V gene. CDR3 nucleotide sequence: TGTGCCAGCAGTTTAGGCCAGGCCTACAACACTGAAGCTTTCTCT. Residues: CASSLGQAYNTEAFS.

This clonotype was seen repeatedly, ten times or more. The rearrangement links TRBV28 to TRBJ1-5; 8 nucleotides align to TRBD1. CDR3 size: 14 residues. The V and J ends lost 6 bases and 4 bases, in that order; junction bases with no gene match: 5. Germline V gene data show CDR1 as MDHEN and CDR2 as SYDVKM. In nucleotides, the CDR3 is TGTGCCAGCAGCCGGGGACAGGATAATCAGCCCCAGCATTTT. Its protein product is CASSRGQDNQPQHF. Drawing the rest from reference TRBV28 and TRBJ1-5, the complete variable domain is DVKVTQSSRYLVKRTGEKVFLECVQDMDHENMFWYRQDPGLGLRLIYFSYDVKMKEKGDIPEGYSVSREKKERFSLILESASTNQTSMYLCASSRGQDNQPQHFGDGTRLSIL.

This clonotype was detected only a few times. The chain links TRBV27 to TRBJ2-7; D perhaps matches TRBD2 (5 bases). The germline V and J ends were trimmed by 1 base and 0 bases, with 10 bases remaining between them. The CDR3 is 15 residues long. Germline V lookup: CDR1 MNHEY, CDR2 SMNVEV (reference sequence). The DNA of the CDR3 is TGTGCCAGCAGTTTATACGGGGAGAGCTCCTACGAGCAGTACTTC. This translates into CASSLYGESSYEQYF.

This clonotype was seen at least ten times. The V and J genes are TRBV10-1 and TRBJ2-1; TRBD2 aligns across 15 bases. Losses at the gene ends were 4 bases for V and 2 bases for J; bases not matched to a gene: 0. The CDR3 runs 16 residues. Germline lookup yields CDR1 WNHNN and CDR2 SYGVQD (reference sequence). The CDR3 protein is CASSGTSGRAYNEQFF. CDR3 DNA sequence: TGCGCCAGCAGTGGGACTAGCGGGAGGGCCTACAATGAGCAGTTCTTC.

This clonotype was found many times. The chain links TRBV6-1 to TRBJ1-5; D ambiguous. With 1 base removed from V and 7 bases from J, the gap between germline ends came to 17 bases. CDR3 length equals 16 residues. Germline assignment: CDR1 MNHNS and CDR2 SASEGT. As DNA, the CDR3 is TGTGCCAGCAGTGAAGACCGCTCTCGGAGGCAACAGCCCCAGCATTTT. It is translated as CASSEDRSRRQQPQHF.

This clonotype was recorded many times. This chain uses TRBV12-3 or TRBV12-4 with TRBJ1-5, with 8 positions matching TRBD1. The V gene end was trimmed by 2 bases and the J gene end by 9 bases; junction bases not matched to a gene: 3. The CDR3 covers 13 residues. The CDR3 sequence: CASSLSGQGPQHF. The CDR3 nucleotides are TGTGCCAGCAGTTTAAGCGGACAGGGGCCCCAGCATTTT.

On this clonotype itself: This could be a read error, since a much larger clone is one nucleotide away. The rearrangement joins TRBV5-5 to TRBJ2-1, with 16 bases matching TRBD2. The ends lost 4 bases at V and 10 bases at J; junction bases unmatched: 17. The germline CDR1 and CDR2 sequences are SGHKS and YYEKEE (reference sequence). CDR3 length: 19 amino acids. The CDR3 reads CASSVPGLAGGVSSYEQFF. The CDR3 coding sequence is TGTGCCAGCAGCGTTCCGGGACTAGCGGGAGGGGTGAGCTCCTACGAGCAGTTCTTC.

The J gene is TRBJ2-1, the V gene TRBV9; D uncertain. The germline V gene encodes CDR1 SGDLS and CDR2 YYNGEE. This CDR3 region has 17 residues. V was clipped by 3 bases and J by 3 bases, with 19 bases between them. The CDR3 bases are TGTGCCAGCAGCGAGGGTATAGGCCTCAATGTCTACAATGAGCAGTTCTTC. This translates into CASSEGIGLNVYNEQFF. Full variable domain (remainder filled in from reference TRBV9 and TRBJ2-1): DSGVTQTPKHLITATGQRVTLRCSPRSGDLSVYWYQQSLDQGLQFLIQYYNGEERAKGNILERFSAQQFPDLHSELNLSSLELGDSALYFCASSEGIGLNVYNEQFFGPGTRLTVL.

This clonotype was seen more than once but under ten times. The rearrangement uses TRBV10-3 and TRBJ2-7; no definite D call. The ends were cut back, 7 bases at V and 3 bases at J, with 13 bases in the middle. The germline V gene has CDR1 ENHRY and CDR2 SYGVKD. The CDR3 spans 13 residues. The CDR3 loop reads CAIKAAGNYEQYF. The CDR3 coding sequence is TGTGCCATCAAGGCGGCCGGTAACTACGAGCAGTACTTC.

This rearrangement joins TRBV6-6 to TRBJ2-7; D unresolved. Trimming cost V 0 bases and J 4 bases, with 7 bases left between them. The CDR3 is 13 amino acids. CDR1 and CDR2 from the germline V gene are MNHNY and SVGAGI (reference sequence). Written as DNA, the CDR3 is TGTGCCAGCAGTTACTCGAGTATGTACGAGCAGTACTTC. Amino acid sequence: CASSYSSMYEQYF.

This clonotype was observed many times. The rearrangement uses TRBV12-3 or TRBV12-4 and TRBJ2-5; 9 positions agree with TRBD1. Trimming took 2 bases from V and 4 from J; bases not matched to a gene: 5. The CDR3 runs 15 residues. The CDR3 DNA follows: TGTGCCAGCAGTTTACCTGGGACAGGGCTAGAGACCCAGTACTTC. Translation gives CASSLPGTGLETQYF.

This clonotype was counted at least ten times. The gene calls are TRBV28 and TRBJ2-5; D possibly corresponds to TRBD2 (5 bases). CDR1 and CDR2 from the germline V gene are MDHEN and SYDVKM. The CDR3 consists of 13 residues. V was shortened by 4 bases and J by 5 bases, with 11 bases between the two germline ends. The CDR3 DNA is TGTGCCAGCAGTTCCGGGGTTACGGAGACCCAGTACTTC. It translates to CASSSGVTETQYF.

This clonotype has a count of ten or more. The V gene is TRBV18, the J gene TRBJ2-1, with D possibly being TRBD1 (5 bases). This CDR3 spans 14 amino acids. With 2 bases removed from V and 6 bases from J, the gap between germline ends came to 11 bases. Germline V gives CDR1 KGHSH, CDR2 LQKENI. The CDR3 DNA follows: TGTGCCAGCTCACCATTGCGTCAGGGCAATGAGCAGTTCTTC. Translated, it gives CASSPLRQGNEQFF.

There are many counts of this clonotype. This chain joins TRBV11-2 and TRBJ2-3; 9 nucleotides match TRBD1. V trimming: 5 bases; J trimming: 3 bases; junction bases outside the gene matches: 6. This CDR3 region has 15 residues. Germline V gene lookup returns CDR1 SGHAT and CDR2 FQNNGV. The CDR3 DNA is TGTGCCAGCAGCCCACCCGGGACAGGGACAGATACGCAGTATTTT. Translated: CASSPPGTGTDTQYF.

This clonotype was seen only a few times. The CDR3 sequence is CASRDDHNTQYF. CDR3 bases: TGTGCCAGCAGGGATGATCATAATACGCAGTATTTT. The chain couples TRBV7-2 to TRBJ2-3; unclear D gene. This CDR3 spans 12 amino acids. The V end was cut by 6 bases, the J end by 7 bases, with 11 bases between. CDR1 and CDR2 (germline): SGHTA, FQGNSA.

Regarding this clonotype: This likely traces to a read error, being one base from a far larger clone. The chain uses TRBV6-1 and TRBJ2-1; D is possibly TRBD2 (5 bases). The CDR3 spans 16 residues. Germline V lookup: CDR1 MNHNS, CDR2 SASEGT. CDR3 nucleotides: TGTGCCAACAGTGAGGGCGGGCCCCCCTCCTACAATGAGCAGTTCTTC. Protein product: CANSEGGPPSYNEQFF.

CDR3 loop: CASSDRDRVADTQYF. DNA of the CDR3: TGTGCCAGCAGCGACCGGGACAGGGTGGCAGATACGCAGTATTTT. This chain uses TRBV7-6 with TRBJ2-3; TRBD1 matches at 9 bases. J was trimmed by 4 bases and V by 5 bases; bases with no gene match: 7. The CDR3 length is 15 residues. Germline V gives CDR1 SGHVS, CDR2 FNYEAQ.

This clonotype has a count of ten or more. The chain links TRBV11-3 to TRBJ2-7, with TRBD2 as a possible D gene (5 bases). V was clipped by 6 bases and J by 4 bases, with 13 bases between them. The CDR3 consists of 13 residues. The germline V gene has CDR1 SGHNT and CDR2 YENEEA. CDR3 DNA sequence: TGTGCCAGCAGTTCAGCGGTTTCTTACGAGCAGTACTTC. Amino acids: CASSSAVSYEQYF.

This clonotype was found many times. The chain joins TRBV20-1 to TRBJ2-1; 12 bases are shared with TRBD1. The V gene end was trimmed by 0 bases and the J gene end by 8 bases; junction bases not matched to a gene: 5. CDR3 length: 15 amino acids. Germline V gives CDR1 DFQATT, CDR2 SNEGSKA (reference sequence). DNA for the CDR3: TGCAGTGCTAGAGACGGGACAGGGGGCAGCGATGAGCAGTTCTTC. Translated, it gives CSARDGTGGSDEQFF.

The table lists this clonotype with many counts. The CDR3 DNA is TGTGCCAGCAGTTACGGGACAGAGGCAGATACGCAGTATTTT. Amino acids: CASSYGTEADTQYF. J is TRBJ2-3 and V is TRBV6-5; 7 nucleotides agree with TRBD1. Unmatched junction bases numbered 3, after V lost 2 bases and J lost 4 bases. The CDR3 spans 14 residues. Germline CDR1 reads MNHEY; CDR2 reads SVGAGI.